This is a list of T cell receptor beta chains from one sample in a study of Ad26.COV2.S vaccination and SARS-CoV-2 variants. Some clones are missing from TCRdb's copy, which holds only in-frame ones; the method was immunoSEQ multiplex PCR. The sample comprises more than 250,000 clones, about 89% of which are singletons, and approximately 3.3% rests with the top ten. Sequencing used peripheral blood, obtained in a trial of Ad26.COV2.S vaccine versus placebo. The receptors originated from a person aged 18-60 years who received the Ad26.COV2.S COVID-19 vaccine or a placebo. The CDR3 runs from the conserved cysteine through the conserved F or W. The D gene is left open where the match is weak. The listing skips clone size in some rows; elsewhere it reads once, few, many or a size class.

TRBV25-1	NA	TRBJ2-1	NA	TGTGCCACCCACCCCGATTGGAGGCCCTCCTACAATGAGCAGTTCTTC	CATHPDWRPSYNEQFF
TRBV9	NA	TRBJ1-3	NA	TGTGCCAGCAGCGCTACTACAGGGTACTCTGGAAACACCATATATTTT	CASSATTGYSGNTIYF
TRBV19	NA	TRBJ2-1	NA	TGTGCCAGTAGTATCGAGTACTACAATGAGCAGTTCTTC	CASSIEYYNEQFF
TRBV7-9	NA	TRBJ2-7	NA	TGTGCCAGCAGGAGGGGAGGCGAGCAGTACTTC	CASRRGGEQYF
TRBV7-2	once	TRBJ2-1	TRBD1	TGTGCCAGCAGCGCATGGACAGGGGGCTGGAAGAATGAGCAGTTCTTC	CASSAWTGGWKNEQFF
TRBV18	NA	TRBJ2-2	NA	TGTGCCAGCTCACCAATAGACGGGGTCACCGGGGAGCTGTTTTTT	CASSPIDGVTGELFF
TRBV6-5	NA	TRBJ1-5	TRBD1	TGTGCCAGCAGTTTCGGACAGGGCAATCAGCCCCAGCATTTT	CASSFGQGNQPQHF
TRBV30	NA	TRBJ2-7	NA	TGTGCCTGGATGGGAGGCACAGTAAACTCCTACGAGCAGTACTTC	CAWMGGTVNSYEQYF
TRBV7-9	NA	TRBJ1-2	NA	TGTGCCAGCAGCTTACTCTCAGACTATGGCTACACCTTC	CASSLLSDYGYTF
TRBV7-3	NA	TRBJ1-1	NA	TGTGCCAGCAATCGACAGAGGGAGAACACTGAAGCTTTCTTT	CASNRQRENTEAFF
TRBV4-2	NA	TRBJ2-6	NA	TGTGCCAGCAGCCCATGGCAGGCCAAGGGTGGAGGATTAAGCTCTGGGGCCAACGTCCTGACTTTC	CASSPWQAKGGGLSSGANVLTF
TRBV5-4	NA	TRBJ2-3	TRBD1	TGTGCCAGCAGCTTGGCCGCACAGGGGTTCACAGATACGCAGTATTTT	CASSLAAQGFTDTQYF
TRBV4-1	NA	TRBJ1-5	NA	TGCGCCAGCAGCTATACAGGCCTCAGGACCCCCAATCAGCCCCAGCATTTT	CASSYTGLRTPNQPQHF
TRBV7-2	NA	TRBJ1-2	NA	TGTGCCAGCAGCTTTGACAGGAGCTATGGCTACACCTTC	CASSFDRSYGYTF
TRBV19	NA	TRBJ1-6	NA	TGTGCCAGTAGCGAGATCTCCTATAATTCACCCCTCCACTTT	CASSEISYNSPLHF
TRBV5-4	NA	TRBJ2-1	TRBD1	TGTGCCAGCAGCTTGGCCGGGACAGGAAATGAGCAGTTCTTC	CASSLAGTGNEQFF
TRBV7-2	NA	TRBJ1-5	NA	TGTGCCAGCAGCTTAAATGTGGGGGATCAGCCCCAGCATTTT	CASSLNVGDQPQHF
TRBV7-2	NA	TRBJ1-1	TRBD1	TGTGCCAGCAGCCCCCGGACAGGGGTTTATACTGAAGCTTTCTTT	CASSPRTGVYTEAFF
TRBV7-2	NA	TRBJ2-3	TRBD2	TGTGCCAGCAGCTTAGCGCCTTTTAGCGGGGGGCGCACAGATACGCAGTATTTT	CASSLAPFSGGRTDTQYF
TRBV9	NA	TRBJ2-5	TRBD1	TGTGCCAGCAGCTCACAGGGGTCACAAGAGACCCAGTACTTC	CASSSQGSQETQYF
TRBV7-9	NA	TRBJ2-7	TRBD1	TGTGCCAGCAGCCTCGGGGACAGTTGGGACGAGCAGTACTTC	CASSLGDSWDEQYF
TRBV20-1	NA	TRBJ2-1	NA	TGCAGTGCTCTAGACTACAATGAGCAGTTCTTC	CSALDYNEQFF
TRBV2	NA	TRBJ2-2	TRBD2	TGTGCCAGCAGCCTTCGGGGGACTAGCGGGGCCGGGGAGCTGTTTTTT	CASSLRGTSGAGELFF
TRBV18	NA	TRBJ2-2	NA	TGTGCCAGCTCACCCTTCCAGACAGGCAACACCGGGGAGCTGTTTTTT	CASSPFQTGNTGELFF
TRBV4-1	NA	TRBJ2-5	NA	TGCGCCAGCAGCCAAGAGCGGAGTCTAGCCGCCCCGGGGACCCAGTACTTC	CASSQERSLAAPGTQYF
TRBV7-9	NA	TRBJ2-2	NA	TGTGCCAGCAGCTTACCCGGGGAGCTGTTTTTT	CASSLPGELFF
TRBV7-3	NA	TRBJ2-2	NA	TGTGCCAGCAGCTTAATGCCCGGGGCCTCTCACACCGGGGAGCTGTTTTTT	CASSLMPGASHTGELFF
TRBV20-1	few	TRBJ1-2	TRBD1	TGCAGTGCCAGTACAGGGGGCGCGGACTATGGCTACACCTTC	CSASTGGADYGYTF
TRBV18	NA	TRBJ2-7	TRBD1	TGTGCCAGCTCACCAGGCGCAGGGGGTGCCTACGAGCAGTACTTC	CASSPGAGGAYEQYF
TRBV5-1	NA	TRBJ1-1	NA	TGCGCCAGCAGCTTTAATGTAGGGGTTGGGGCGAACACTGAAGCTTTCTTT	CASSFNVGVGANTEAFF
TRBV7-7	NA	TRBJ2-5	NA	TGTGCCAGCAGCCCCTTCGCTCCGGGGGCGCGAGAGACCCAGTACTTC	CASSPFAPGARETQYF
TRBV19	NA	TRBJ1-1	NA	TGTGCCAGTAGTATTCAGGGATCGAACACTGAAGCTTTCTTT	CASSIQGSNTEAFF
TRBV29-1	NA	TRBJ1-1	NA	TGCAGCGGCGACTACGGGCTCGGACCGAACACTGAAGCTTTCTTT	CSGDYGLGPNTEAFF
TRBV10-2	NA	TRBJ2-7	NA	TGCGCCACCAAAGGGTACGAGCAGTACTTC	CATKGYEQYF
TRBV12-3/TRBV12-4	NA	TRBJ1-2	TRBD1	TGTGCCAGCACCAACGGACAGGGCGACGGCTACACCTTC	CASTNGQGDGYTF
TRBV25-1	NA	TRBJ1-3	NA	TGTGCCAGCAGTGACACTCGGGCAACTGGAAACACCATATATTTT	CASSDTRATGNTIYF
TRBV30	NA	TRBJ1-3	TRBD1	TGTGCCGGGGACAGGGGAAGCTCTGGAAACACCATATATTTT	CAGDRGSSGNTIYF
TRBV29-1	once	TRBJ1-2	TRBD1	TGCAGCGTTGAAAACAGGGGACTCTATGGCTACACCTTC	CSVENRGLYGYTF
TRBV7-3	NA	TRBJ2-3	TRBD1	TGTGCCAGCAGCTTACAGGGGGCCCGGACTACTAGCACAGATACGCAGTATTTT	CASSLQGARTTSTDTQYF
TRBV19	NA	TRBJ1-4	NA	TGTGCCAGTAGTATACGAGGGGTTAGTGAAAAACTGTTTTTT	CASSIRGVSEKLFF
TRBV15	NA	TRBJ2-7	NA	TGTGCCACCAGCAGGGAACGACAGGAAACCTACGAGCAGTACTTC	CATSRERQETYEQYF
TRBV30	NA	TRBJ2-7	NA	TGTGCCTGGTCGTCGGACGGTGTCTACGAGCAGTACTTC	CAWSSDGVYEQYF
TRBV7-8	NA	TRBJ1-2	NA	TGTGCCAGCAGCTTATATTACGGGGAGAACTATGGCTACACCTTC	CASSLYYGENYGYTF